The 26 T cell receptor beta chains listed next were all sequenced from one sample in a study of T cells in Graves' hyperthyroidism and ophthalmopathy. Amplified TCR beta CDR3 regions came from RNA transcripts. Researchers ran a first-round RT-PCR on the TCR CDR3 using the HTBI primer set. MiXCR, applied by TCRdb to the multiplex PCR reads, yields one record per CDR3 protein. This sample has some 370,000 distinct CDR3 sequences, with around 15% found just once. Sample: blood. The receptors stem from a man aged 50-59 years with Graves' ophthalmopathy.

The count of this clonotype is one. This may come from a read error, since a much larger clone is one base off. This rearrangement joins TRBV9 to TRBJ2-7; possibly TRBD1 for D (6 bases). Germline values: CDR1 SGDLS, CDR2 YYNGEE. CDR3 size: 15 residues. Here the CDR3 reads CVSSLDPRQDYEQYF. The CDR3 bases are TGTGTCAGCAGCCTAGACCCGCGACAGGACTACGAGCAGTACTTC.

The genes are TRBV15 and TRBJ1-6, with D possibly matching TRBD1 (5 bases). The CDR3 is 15 residues long. The germline gives CDR1 LNHNV, CDR2 YYDKDF (reference sequence). With 5 bases removed from V and 7 bases from J, the gap between germline ends came to 15 bases. CDR3 amino acids: CATSVTRAGNSPLHF. In DNA form, the CDR3 reads TGTGCCACCAGCGTCACCAGGGCAGGGAATTCACCCCTCCACTTT.

This clonotype showed up just a few times. Being one base from a much bigger clone, this may be a read error. CDR3 sequence (DNA): TGTGCCAGCAGCTGGGGGGAGGCCCAGTACTTC. This codes for CASSWGEAQYF. The V and J genes are TRBV2 and TRBJ2-5; perhaps TRBD2 as D (6 bases). Germline CDR1 reads SNHLY; CDR2 reads FYNNEI. There are 11 residues in the CDR3. Trimming pared 6 bases from V and 9 bases from J, leaving 11 bases between.

Concerning this clonotype: A much larger clone differs from this one at a single base, so this may be a read error. The CDR3 does not end in the conserved phenylalanine or tryptophan, so this is likely a read error. The chain is built from TRBV12-3 or TRBV12-4 and TRBJ1-4; D is unclear. The ends were cut back, 4 bases at V and 1 base at J, with 7 bases in the middle. The CDR3 has 14 amino acids. The CDR3 reads CASSSGGTNEKLFS. CDR3 sequence (DNA): TGTGCCAGCAGTTCAGGAGGAACTAATGAAAAACTGTTTTCT.

This clonotype was seen repeatedly, ten times or more. The chain links TRBV15 to TRBJ1-1; tentatively, D is TRBD1 (6 bases). This CDR3 has 18 residues. Trimming stripped 1 base from V and 4 bases from J, with 22 bases between. The germline gives CDR1 LNHNV, CDR2 YYDKDF (reference sequence). In nucleotides, the CDR3 is TGTGCCACCAGCAGAGGGCAGGGGACATCGGGGGGTGGCACTGAAGCTTTCTTT. This translates into CATSRGQGTSGGGTEAFF. Looking up the rest from reference TRBV15 and TRBJ1-1 gives the full variable domain: DAMVIQNPRYQVTQFGKPVTLSCSQTLNHNVMYWYQQKSSQAPKLLFHYYDKDFNNEADTPDNFQSRRPNTSFCFLDIRSPGLGDTAMYLCATSRGQGTSGGGTEAFFGQGTRLTVV.

This clonotype has ten or more counts. J is TRBJ1-1 and V is TRBV12-3 or TRBV12-4; TRBD1 agrees at 9 bases. This CDR3 is 13 amino acids long. V was pared by 6 bases and J by 7 bases, with 6 bases of the junction left unmatched. CDR3 sequence (DNA): TGTGCCAGCAGCGCTACAGGGGGCAGTGAAGCTTTCTTT. Residues: CASSATGGSEAFF.

Points on this clonotype: Compared with germline, one end of the junction differs, possibly owing to a read error. V gene TRBV2 combines with J gene TRBJ2-3, with 14 bases fitting TRBD2. CDR3 size: 16 residues. Germline V gene lookup returns CDR1 SNHLY and CDR2 FYNNEI. Here the CDR3 DNA reads TGTGCCAGCGTTCCTACCGGGACTAGCGGGAGTAATACGCCGTATTTT. Its protein product is CASVPTGTSGSNTPYF.

This clonotype has only a few counts. This clone may be a read error of a much larger clone one base away. The V and J genes are TRBV20-1 and TRBJ1-1; perhaps TRBD1 as D (6 bases). The V end was cut by 3 bases, the J end by 6 bases, with 17 bases between. This CDR3 is 14 amino acids long. CDR1 and CDR2 from the germline V gene are DFQATT and SNEGSKA (reference sequence). The DNA for the CDR3 is TGCAGTGCTAGGCGACAGGAAGTACGGGCTGAAGCTTTCTTT. Amino acids: CSARRQEVRAEAFF.

This clonotype has ten or more counts. This chain joins TRBV11-3 and TRBJ2-4; no reliable D call. Trimming took 1 base from V and 0 from J, leaving 7 bases between them. The length of the CDR3 is 15 residues. Looked up from germline, CDR1 is SGHNT and CDR2 is YENEEA. Here the CDR3 reads CASSLVGGAKNIQYF. The CDR3, as DNA: TGTGCCAGCAGCTTAGTCGGCGGAGCCAAAAACATTCAGTACTTC.

This clonotype has only a few counts. The chain combines TRBV4-1 with TRBJ2-3, with D tentatively TRBD1 (5 bases). Germline-derived CDR1 and CDR2 are MGHRA and YSYEKL. Trimming removed 4 bases from V and 5 bases from J, with 13 bases in between. This CDR3 region has 14 residues. The CDR3 loop is CASSPQGYGDTQYF. The CDR3 bases are TGCGCCAGCAGCCCCCAGGGATATGGAGATACGCAGTATTTT.

The table lists this clonotype with many counts. CDR3: CASIQVRGPDTEAFF. The CDR3 region has the DNA TGTGCCAGCATCCAGGTGAGGGGGCCGGACACTGAAGCTTTCTTT. This chain connects TRBV12-3 or TRBV12-4 to TRBJ1-1; 7 nucleotides align to TRBD1. V lost 7 bases, J lost 3 bases, and 11 bases stayed unmatched. This CDR3 has 15 amino acids.

Ten or more counts support this clonotype. The CDR3, as DNA: TGCAGCGTTGGGGGTAGCGGGAGGCGCTACAATGAGCAGTTCTTC. It translates to CSVGGSGRRYNEQFF. The rearrangement joins TRBV29-1 to TRBJ2-1; the match to TRBD2 covers 10 bases. CDR1 is SQVTM, CDR2 ANQGSEA, per germline. CDR3 length: 15 amino acids. Trimming at V came to 4 bases and at J to 3 bases, leaving 6 bases not matched to a gene.

This chain connects TRBV10-2 to TRBJ2-3; D perhaps matches TRBD2 (6 bases). CDR1 is WSHSY, CDR2 SAAADI, per germline. The V end lost 7 bases, the J end lost 3 bases, and 14 bases lay between the germline ends. The CDR3 spans 14 residues. CDR3 residues: CASTHGTGTDTQYF. The CDR3 region has the DNA TGCGCCAGCACTCACGGGACTGGGACAGATACGCAGTATTTT.

The chain links TRBV7-9 to TRBJ2-1; weak D call: TRBD2 (5 bases). The CDR3 loop spans 14 amino acids. Germline assignment: CDR1 SEHNR and CDR2 FQNEAQ (reference sequence). V dropped 5 bases and J dropped 6 bases, with 14 bases sitting between them. This CDR3 reads CASSTDGLRNEQFF. For the CDR3, the DNA is TGTGCCAGCAGCACGGACGGACTGCGCAATGAGCAGTTCTTC.

The table lists this clonotype with many counts. J is TRBJ2-7 and V is TRBV7-9; the D call may be TRBD1 or TRBD2 (5 bases each). The CDR3 is 16 residues long. The germline gives CDR1 SEHNR, CDR2 FQNEAQ (reference sequence). The ends were cut back, 6 bases at V and 2 bases at J, with 20 bases in the middle. CDR3 DNA: TGTGCCAGCAGTCCACCTGACGGGACGGATCCCTACGAGCAGTACTTC. Translated: CASSPPDGTDPYEQYF.

The V gene is TRBV29-1, the J gene TRBJ2-7, with TRBD1 identical over 9 bases. Germline-derived CDR1 and CDR2 are SQVTM and ANQGSEA. The CDR3 covers 14 residues. The trim removed 3 bases at V and 0 bases at J, leaving 3 bases unmatched. The CDR3 region has the DNA TGCAGCGTTGAGGGACAGGGAAGCTCCTACGAGCAGTACTTC. It specifies CSVEGQGSSYEQYF.

This clonotype showed up many times. This chain connects TRBV6-4 to TRBJ1-6, with 8 positions matching TRBD1. The V and J ends lost 3 bases and 6 bases, in that order; junction bases with no gene match: 4. Germline CDR1 is MRHNA and CDR2 is SNTAGT. CDR3 length equals 15 residues. CDR3 bases: TGTGCCAGCAGTGAGTCGACAGGGGCTAATTCACCCCTCCACTTT. Protein: CASSESTGANSPLHF.

In this sample, this clonotype turned up many times. The chain links TRBV6-6 to TRBJ2-3, with D unclear. CDR3 length equals 16 residues. Germline assignment: CDR1 MNHNY and CDR2 SVGAGI (reference sequence). V was pared by 0 bases and J by 4 bases, with 14 bases between. The CDR3 nucleotides read TGTGCCAGCAGTTACTCGACGCCCCCGGGTTCAGATACGCAGTATTTT. It codes for CASSYSTPPGSDTQYF.

This clonotype was detected many times. The chain employs TRBV30 and TRBJ2-6, with D hard to call. This CDR3 is built from 15 residues. CDR1 is GTSNPN, CDR2 SVGIG, per germline (reference sequence). Trimming removed 4 bases from V and 0 bases from J, with 10 bases in between. CDR3 residues: CAWTLSHSGANVLTF. The CDR3 DNA sequence: TGTGCCTGGACTCTGTCCCACTCTGGGGCCAACGTCCTGACTTTC. Complete variable domain (other parts from reference TRBV30 and TRBJ2-6): SQTIHQWPATLVQPVGSPLSLECTVEGTSNPNLYWYRQAAGRGLQLLFYSVGIGQISSEVPQNLSASRPQDRQFILSSKKLLLSDSGFYLCAWTLSHSGANVLTFGAGSRLTVL.

This clonotype was observed many times. The rearrangement uses TRBV20-1 and TRBJ2-1, with TRBD1 matching over 11 bases. This CDR3 has 15 residues. Germline V gene sequence: CDR1 DFQATT, CDR2 SNEGSKA (reference sequence). The V and J ends lost 4 bases and 3 bases, in that order; junction bases with no gene match: 5. CDR3 protein: CSATGQGAVYNEQFF. The CDR3 coding sequence is TGCAGTGCTACCGGACAGGGGGCAGTCTACAATGAGCAGTTCTTC.

This clonotype was detected ten times or more. The chain has TRBV3-1 and TRBJ2-7; 7 bases line up with TRBD1. V lost 4 bases to trimming and J lost 3 bases; unmatched junction nucleotides: 6. The length of the CDR3 is 14 residues. Germline V gene data show CDR1 as LGHDT and CDR2 as YNNKEL (reference sequence). CDR3 nucleotides: TGTGCCAGCAGCCGACAAAGACAGGGCTACGAGCAGTACTTC. It codes for CASSRQRQGYEQYF.

This clonotype was recorded a few times. The chain recombines TRBV6-1 with TRBJ2-7; D uncertain. The germline V gene encodes CDR1 MNHNS and CDR2 SASEGT. The germline V and J ends were trimmed by 6 bases and 7 bases, with 13 bases remaining between them. This CDR3 has 12 amino acids. Here the CDR3 reads CASSLPLTEQYF. In DNA form, the CDR3 reads TGTGCCAGCAGCCTACCCCTGACGGAGCAGTACTTC.

This clonotype was counted a few times. J is TRBJ2-2 and V is TRBV12-3 or TRBV12-4, with 8 bases identical to TRBD1. V lost 5 bases to trimming and J lost 6 bases; unmatched junction nucleotides: 8. CDR3 length: 15 amino acids. This CDR3 is CASSPRTGSPGELFF. CDR3 nucleotides: TGTGCCAGCAGTCCCCGGACAGGGTCCCCCGGGGAGCTGTTTTTT.

This clonotype was counted a few times. V usage is TRBV20-1 and J usage is TRBJ1-5; D gene ambiguous. The CDR3 extends over 14 amino acids. CDR1 and CDR2 (germline): DFQATT, SNEGSKA (reference sequence). The germline V and J ends were trimmed by 6 bases and 7 bases, with 19 bases remaining between them. For the CDR3, the DNA is TGCAGTGCCCCGGAGCGGGGTGTGGTCCAGCCCCAGCATTTT. Its translation: CSAPERGVVQPQHF.

The chain has TRBV20-1 and TRBJ2-1; 7 positions match TRBD2. The CDR3 consists of 15 residues. The germline gives CDR1 DFQATT, CDR2 SNEGSKA (reference sequence). Losses at the gene ends were 0 bases for V and 2 bases for J; bases not matched to a gene: 4. CDR3 amino acids: CSAREGSGAYNEQFF. The CDR3 DNA reads TGCAGTGCTAGAGAGGGAAGCGGGGCCTACAATGAGCAGTTCTTC.

This clonotype was found once. The rearrangement joins TRBV5-1 to TRBJ2-1; D is undetermined. The CDR3 covers 14 residues. Germline V lookup: CDR1 SGHRS, CDR2 YFSETQ. V lost 0 bases, J lost 5 bases, and 9 bases lay in between. The DNA for the CDR3 is TGCGCCAGCAGCTTGGAGGCAGGAGACAATGAGCAGTTCTTC. This sequence encodes CASSLEAGDNEQFF. Drawing the rest from reference TRBV5-1 and TRBJ2-1, the complete variable domain is KAGVTQTPRYLIKTRGQQVTLSCSPISGHRSVSWYQQTPGQGLQFLFEYFSETQRNKGNFPGRFSGRQFSNSRSEMNVSTLELGDSALYLCASSLEAGDNEQFFGPGTRLTVL.